This section outlines one T cell receptor (beta chain) sequence together with its context. The antigen is undetermined. The data stem from a study of shared clonotypes between healthy human individuals. Looking at the study overall: For every donor, three CD4 naive, three CD4 memory, two CD8 naive and one CD8 memory plates were used.

A CD45RA-negative memory subset and a CD45RA+ naive subset were separated from the CD4+ cells. V was clipped by 2 bases and J by 4 bases; unmatched bases: 2. Germline CDR1 reads MGHDK; CDR2 reads SYGVNS. The CDR3 extends over 15 amino acids. Original data processing: ImmunoSEQ gave junction-only sequences without quality scores, so filtering differed. Some clones are missing from TCRdb's copy, which holds only in-frame ones; the method was immunoSEQ multiplex PCR. Clone size and the V and J calls come from that table; the DNA yielded D and trimming. The sample has roughly 300,000 clones, around 79% seen once; the top ten hold more than 9%. Study observations and caveats: A handful of donors shared approximately 5% of their naive CD4 clonotypes.

Sequencing used memory CD4+ T cells sorted from blood. Subset specified: CD45RA-negative fraction. The TCR originated in a man between 25 and 39 years old in good health. This chain connects TRBV25-1 to TRBJ2-1; TRBD2 matches at 10 bases. The CDR3 DNA sequence: TGTGCCAGCAGTGAAGGACTAGCGGATTACAATGAGCAGTTCTTC. Translated, it gives CASSEGLADYNEQFF.